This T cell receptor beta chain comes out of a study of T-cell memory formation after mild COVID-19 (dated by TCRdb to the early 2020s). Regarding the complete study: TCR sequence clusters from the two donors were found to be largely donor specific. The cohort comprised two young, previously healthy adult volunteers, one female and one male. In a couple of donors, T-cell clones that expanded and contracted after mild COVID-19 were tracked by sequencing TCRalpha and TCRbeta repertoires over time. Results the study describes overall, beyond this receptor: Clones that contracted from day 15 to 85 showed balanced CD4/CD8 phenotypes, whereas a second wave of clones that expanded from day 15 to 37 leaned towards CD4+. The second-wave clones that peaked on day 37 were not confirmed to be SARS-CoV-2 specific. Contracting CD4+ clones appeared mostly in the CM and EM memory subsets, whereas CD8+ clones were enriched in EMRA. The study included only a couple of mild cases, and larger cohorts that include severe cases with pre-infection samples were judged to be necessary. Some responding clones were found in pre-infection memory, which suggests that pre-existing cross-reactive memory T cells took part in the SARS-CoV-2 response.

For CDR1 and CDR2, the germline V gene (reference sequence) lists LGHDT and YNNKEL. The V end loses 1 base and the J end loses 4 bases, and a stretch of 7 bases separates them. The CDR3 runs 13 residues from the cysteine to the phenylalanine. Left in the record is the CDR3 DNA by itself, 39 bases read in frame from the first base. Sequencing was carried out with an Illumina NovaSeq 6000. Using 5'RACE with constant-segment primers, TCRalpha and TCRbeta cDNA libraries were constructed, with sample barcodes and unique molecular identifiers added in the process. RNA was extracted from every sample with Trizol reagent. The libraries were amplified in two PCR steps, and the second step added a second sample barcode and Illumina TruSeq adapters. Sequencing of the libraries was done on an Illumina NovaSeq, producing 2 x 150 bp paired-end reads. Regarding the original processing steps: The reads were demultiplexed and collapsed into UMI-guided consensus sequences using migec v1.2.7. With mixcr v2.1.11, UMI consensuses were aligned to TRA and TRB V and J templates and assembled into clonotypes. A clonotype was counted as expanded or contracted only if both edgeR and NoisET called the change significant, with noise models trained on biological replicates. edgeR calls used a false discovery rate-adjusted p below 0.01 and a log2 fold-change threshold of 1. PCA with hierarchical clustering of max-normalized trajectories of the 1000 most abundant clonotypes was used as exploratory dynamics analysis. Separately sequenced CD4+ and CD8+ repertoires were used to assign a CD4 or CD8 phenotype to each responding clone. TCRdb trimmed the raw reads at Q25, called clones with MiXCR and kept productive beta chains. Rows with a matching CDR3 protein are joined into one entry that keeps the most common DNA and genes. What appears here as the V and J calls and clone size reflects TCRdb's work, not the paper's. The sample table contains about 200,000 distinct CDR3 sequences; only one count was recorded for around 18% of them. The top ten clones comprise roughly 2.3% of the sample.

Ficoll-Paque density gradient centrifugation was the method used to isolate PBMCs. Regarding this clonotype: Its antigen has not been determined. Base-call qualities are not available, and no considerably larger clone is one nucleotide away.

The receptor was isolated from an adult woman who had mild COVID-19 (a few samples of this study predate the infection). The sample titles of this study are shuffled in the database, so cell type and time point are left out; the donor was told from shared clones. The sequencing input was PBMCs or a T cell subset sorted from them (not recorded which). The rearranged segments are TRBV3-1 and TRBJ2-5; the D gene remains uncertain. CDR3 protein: CASSQGLLETQYF. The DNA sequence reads TGTGCCAGCAGCCAAGGCCTTTTAGAGACCCAGTACTTC.